These 29 T cell receptor beta chains originate from one sample sequenced in a study of Graves' ophthalmopathy and Graves' hyperthyroidism. RNA transcripts provided the template for amplifying TCR beta CDR3 regions. RT-PCR with HTBI primers came first, then second-round multiplex PCR. TCRdb used MiXCR to reprocess the multiplex PCR reads, holding one entry per CDR3 protein. Of roughly 1.1 million distinct CDR3 sequences in the sample, about 36% were seen once. Sequencing input: peripheral blood or thyroid tissue (not recorded which). The source of these receptors is an adult man with Graves' hyperthyroidism.

The chain combines TRBV12-3 or TRBV12-4 with TRBJ2-2, with 7 bases fitting TRBD2. The length of the CDR3 is 18 residues. V dropped 0 bases and J dropped 2; count of bases not matched to a gene: 9. CDR3 residues: CASSLAGLAETNTGELFF. DNA for the CDR3: TGTGCCAGCAGTTTAGCTGGGCTAGCGGAAACTAACACCGGGGAGCTGTTTTTT.

This sequence joins TRBV10-2 and TRBJ1-1; tentatively, D is TRBD1 (5 bases). Germline values: CDR1 WSHSY, CDR2 SAAADI. The CDR3 spans 17 residues. Deletions cut 3 bases from V and 1 base from J, with 18 bases between. For the CDR3, the DNA is TGCGCCAGCAGTGACCCCGGGACGGGGGGTAGGAACACTGAAGCTTTCTTT. Protein sequence: CASSDPGTGGRNTEAFF.

This chain connects TRBV7-8 to TRBJ1-1, with a possible D match to TRBD1 (6 bases). V lost 6 bases and J lost 10, with 15 bases in between. Germline loops: CDR1 SGHVS, CDR2 FQNEAQ. CDR3 length: 12 residues. The CDR3 DNA follows: TGTGCCAGCAGTTCTACAGGGATCCTAGCTTTCTTT. It specifies CASSSTGILAFF.

In regard to this clonotype: An end of the junction differs from the germline gene, which may be a read error. The CDR3 loop reads CASGQETGEGNQPQHF. The CDR3 DNA follows: TGCGCCAGCGGCCAAGAGACAGGGGAGGGCAATCAGCCCCAGCATTTT. The rearrangement links TRBV4-1 to TRBJ1-5; 8 positions agree with TRBD1. The germline gives CDR1 MGHRA, CDR2 YSYEKL. The CDR3 is 16 residues long.

This clonotype was observed at least ten times. The chain combines TRBV7-9 with TRBJ2-2; 7 nucleotides agree with TRBD2. The CDR3 consists of 17 residues. Trimming removed 2 bases from V and 1 base from J; junction bases left unmatched: 7. CDR1 and CDR2 (germline): SEHNR, FQNEAQ (reference sequence). The CDR3 sequence: CASSLRVAGENTGELFF. The CDR3 bases are TGTGCCAGCAGCTTACGGGTCGCGGGAGAGAACACCGGGGAGCTGTTTTTT.

The V and J genes are TRBV7-2 and TRBJ2-5, with 9 bases fitting TRBD1. V lost 5 bases to trimming and J lost 4 bases; unmatched junction nucleotides: 8. Germline V lookup: CDR1 SGHTA, CDR2 FQGNSA. The CDR3 runs 15 residues. The CDR3 loop reads CASSRTTGGGETQYF. The DNA of the CDR3 is TGTGCCAGCAGCCGAACGACAGGGGGAGGAGAGACCCAGTACTTC. Drawing the rest from reference TRBV7-2 and TRBJ2-5, the complete variable domain is GAGVSQSPSNKVTEKGKDVELRCDPISGHTALYWYRQSLGQGLEFLIYFQGNSAPDKSGLPSDRFSAERTGGSVSTLTIQRTQQEDSAVYLCASSRTTGGGETQYFGPGTRLLVL.

The chain carries TRBV4-3 and TRBJ1-5, with D tentatively TRBD1 (6 bases). CDR3 length: 16 residues. Between the trimmed V and J ends, which lost 0 bases and 2 bases, there was a span of 11 bases. Germline CDR1 reads LGHNA; CDR2 reads YSLEER. CDR3: CASSQDRGVGNQPQHF. As DNA, the CDR3 is TGCGCCAGCAGCCAAGATAGGGGGGTTGGCAATCAGCCCCAGCATTTT.

In its sample, this clonotype was seen many times. The gene calls are TRBV12-3 or TRBV12-4 and TRBJ2-5, with D hard to call. V lost 6 bases and J lost 0, with 8 bases in between. The CDR3 runs to 13 residues. In DNA form, the CDR3 reads TGTGCCAGCAGCCCTGACAACCAAGAGACCCAGTACTTC. Translated: CASSPDNQETQYF.

Here the CDR3 DNA reads TGTGCCACCAGCAGGGACAGGGGACTTCCAGATTACGAGCAGTACTTC. Protein sequence: CATSRDRGLPDYEQYF. This chain joins TRBV15 and TRBJ2-7, with 9 bases lining up with TRBD1. CDR3 length: 16 amino acids. J gave up 4 bases and V 3 bases, and 10 bases lay outside the gene matches. Germline lookup yields CDR1 LNHNV and CDR2 YYDKDF (reference sequence).

This clonotype was counted at least ten times. CDR3 nucleotide sequence: TGCAGTGCTACCTCCGGGACAACGGTCTACGAGCAGTACTTC. It specifies CSATSGTTVYEQYF. The V gene is TRBV20-1, the J gene TRBJ2-7; a weak D match, TRBD1 (6 bases). Between the trimmed V and J ends, which lost 4 bases and 3 bases, there was a span of 16 bases. Germline-derived CDR1 and CDR2 are DFQATT and SNEGSKA (reference sequence). The CDR3 is 14 residues long.

The rearrangement uses TRBV29-1 and TRBJ2-7; D is uncertain. In germline, CDR1 is SQVTM, CDR2 ANQGSEA. V was cut by 3 bases and J by 8 bases, with 11 bases left in between. The CDR3 is 11 residues long. CDR3 DNA sequence: TGCAGCGTTGATTCAGGCCTAAAGCAGTACTTC. Translation: CSVDSGLKQYF.

This chain uses TRBV29-1 with TRBJ2-5; D is ambiguous. V was shortened by 8 bases and J by 5 bases, with 6 bases between the two germline ends. There are 9 residues in the CDR3. CDR1 is SQVTM and CDR2 is ANQGSEA in the germline V gene. CDR3 sequence (DNA): TGCAGCTTAAAGGAGACCCAGTACTTC. The encoded protein is CSLKETQYF.

Many counts were recorded for this clonotype. The chain carries TRBV11-2 and TRBJ2-5; D call uncertain. The length of the CDR3 is 15 residues. V lost 4 bases to trimming and J lost 2 bases, with 14 bases between them. In germline, CDR1 is SGHAT, CDR2 FQNNGV. CDR3 amino acids: CASSSPSWGQETQYF. In DNA form, the CDR3 reads TGTGCCAGCAGCTCCCCGTCTTGGGGTCAAGAGACCCAGTACTTC.

The gene calls are TRBV7-9 and TRBJ2-7; 8 positions agree with TRBD1. The ends lost 7 bases at V and 4 bases at J; junction bases unmatched: 6. The CDR3 is 13 amino acids. Looked up from germline, CDR1 is SEHNR and CDR2 is FQNEAQ (reference sequence). The CDR3 coding sequence is TGTGCCAGCACCGGGACAGGAGAGTACGAGCAGTACTTC. It yields the protein CASTGTGEYEQYF. The full variable domain, with the rest looked up from reference TRBV7-9 and TRBJ2-7, is DTGVSQNPRHKITKRGQNVTFRCDPISEHNRLYWYRQTLGQGPEFLTYFQNEAQLEKSRLLSDRFSAERPKGSFSTLEIQRTEQGDSAMYLCASTGTGEYEQYFGPGTRLTVT.

As for this clonotype: The junction departs from germline at one end; a sequencing error may be responsible. J is TRBJ2-7 and V is TRBV10-3, with TRBD1 as a possible D gene (5 bases). Germline V gene sequence: CDR1 ENHRY, CDR2 SYGVKD. The CDR3 runs 13 residues. The CDR3 sequence is CASSYGGAHEQYF. The CDR3 region has the DNA TGTGCCAGCAGTTACGGTGGGGCCCACGAGCAGTACTTC.

This clonotype showed up many times. The rearrangement links TRBV29-1 to TRBJ1-2; TRBD1 agrees at 10 bases. J lost 6 bases, V lost 6 bases, and 16 bases had no gene match. Germline-derived CDR1 and CDR2 are SQVTM and ANQGSEA. The CDR3 extends over 16 amino acids. The CDR3 sequence is CSVAMPGTGDGDGYTF. In DNA form, the CDR3 reads TGCAGCGTCGCCATGCCCGGGACAGGGGATGGGGATGGCTACACCTTC.

This clonotype was seen a handful of times. This chain joins TRBV18 and TRBJ1-1; TRBD1 might be the D (5 bases). This CDR3 is 15 amino acids long. The germline V gene encodes CDR1 KGHSH and CDR2 LQKENI. The V gene lost 2 bases and the J gene lost 3 bases, with 13 bases spanning the gap. The CDR3 loop reads CASSPGGAPDTEAFF. The CDR3, as DNA: TGTGCCAGCTCACCAGGCGGGGCGCCGGACACTGAAGCTTTCTTT.

The V gene is TRBV5-4, the J gene TRBJ1-5; possible D gene TRBD1, 5 bases. The CDR3 is 13 residues long. V was pared by 4 bases and J by 7 bases, with 12 bases between. The germline CDR1 and CDR2 sequences are SGHNT and YYREEE (reference sequence). The CDR3 coding sequence is TGTGCCAGCAGCGTCGGTTGGGGCCAGCCCCAGCATTTT. Its protein is CASSVGWGQPQHF.

The sample holds many counts of this clonotype. This CDR3 reads CAIRGGFGAEAFF. CDR3 DNA sequence: TGTGCCATCAGGGGGGGATTTGGGGCTGAAGCTTTCTTT. This sequence joins TRBV10-3 and TRBJ1-1; D is possibly TRBD1 (5 bases). V lost 6 bases to trimming and J lost 6 bases, with 14 bases between them. The CDR3 spans 13 residues. CDR1 is ENHRY and CDR2 is SYGVKD in the germline V gene.

This sequence joins TRBV4-3 and TRBJ2-7; D unresolved. Germline V gene sequence: CDR1 LGHNA, CDR2 YSLEER. CDR3 size: 15 residues. Trimming left V 0 bases short and J 3 bases short, with 12 bases between. CDR3 bases: TGCGCCAGCAGCCAAGACACCAAAGTAGACTACGAGCAGTACTTC. As protein: CASSQDTKVDYEQYF.

This clonotype has ten or more counts. J is TRBJ1-6 and V is TRBV7-9, with TRBD1 matching over 7 bases. The V gene's germline CDR1 is SEHNR and CDR2 FQNEAQ (reference sequence). V lost 3 bases, J lost 7 bases, and 3 bases stayed unmatched. This CDR3 spans 14 amino acids. The CDR3 DNA follows: TGTGCCAGCAGCTTTACAGGGGAAAATTCACCCCTCCACTTT. Protein sequence: CASSFTGENSPLHF.

In this sample, this clonotype turned up many times. The chain employs TRBV19 and TRBJ1-1, with a possible D match to TRBD1 (5 bases). The CDR3 extends over 13 amino acids. CDR1 is LNHDA and CDR2 is SQIVND in the germline V gene (reference sequence). V shed 3 bases and J shed 1 base, with 6 bases lying between them. CDR3 in amino acids: CASSMGGNTEAFF. CDR3 nucleotides: TGTGCCAGTAGTATGGGGGGGAACACTGAAGCTTTCTTT.

This clonotype has just one count. The CDR3 sequence: CASSLSDRGVEQYF. CDR3 nucleotide sequence: TGTGCCAGCAGTTTATCGGACAGGGGGGTCGAGCAGTACTTC. This chain links TRBV28 with TRBJ2-7, with 10 bases that match TRBD1. The CDR3 spans 14 residues. The V gene's germline CDR1 is MDHEN and CDR2 SYDVKM. Unmatched junction bases numbered 3, after V lost 1 base and J lost 6 bases.

In its sample, this clonotype was seen once. The chain employs TRBV7-8 and TRBJ2-2; D unresolved. The CDR3 runs 17 residues. Looked up from germline, CDR1 is SGHVS and CDR2 is FQNEAQ. Trimming stripped 5 bases from V and 2 bases from J, with 18 bases between. CDR3 bases: TGTGCCAGCAGCCGTCCCTTGGCGGCCCTTAACACCGGGGAGCTGTTTTTT. Translation gives CASSRPLAALNTGELFF.

This clonotype has only one observation. This may stem from a read error, because a much larger clone lies one nucleotide away. The chain employs TRBV20-1 and TRBJ1-6; weak D call: TRBD1 (5 bases). V gave up 3 bases and J gave up 14 bases, with 11 bases separating them. The CDR3 has 11 residues. Germline V lookup: CDR1 DFQATT, CDR2 SNEGSKA (reference sequence). CDR3 amino acids: CSASEQVSLHF. In DNA form, the CDR3 reads TGCAGTGCTAGTGAACAGGTGTCCCTCCACTTT.

This clonotype has a handful of counts. The chain joins TRBV7-9 to TRBJ1-4; the D gene is possibly TRBD1 (5 bases). The CDR3 totals 18 residues. Germline V CDR1 and CDR2: SEHNR, FQNEAQ (reference sequence). Trimming removed 6 bases from V and 0 bases from J, with 20 bases in between. CDR3 sequence (DNA): TGTGCCAGCAGTTTAATTGTACGGCGAGGGGCAACTAATGAAAAACTGTTTTTT. Translated, it gives CASSLIVRRGATNEKLFF.

The J gene is TRBJ2-5, the V gene TRBV5-6, with 7 bases identical to TRBD2. J gave up 4 bases and V 5 bases, and 11 bases lay outside the gene matches. Looked up from germline, CDR1 is SGHDT and CDR2 is YYEEEE. The CDR3 has 15 amino acids. CDR3 nucleotide sequence: TGTGCCAGCAGTATGACACGTTGGGGGGGAGAGACCCAGTACTTC. Translated, it gives CASSMTRWGGETQYF.

The chain joins TRBV2 to TRBJ2-5; 8 nucleotides agree with TRBD2. The V gene's germline CDR1 is SNHLY and CDR2 FYNNEI. The J segment lost 4 bases and the V segment lost 6 bases, leaving 7 bases of the junction unmatched. The CDR3 has 14 residues. Here the CDR3 DNA reads TGTGCCAGCAGAGTGCCCCTAGCGGGAGAGACCCAGTACTTC. As protein: CASRVPLAGETQYF. The full variable domain, rest sourced from reference TRBV2 and TRBJ2-5, is EPEVTQTPSHQVTQMGQEVILRCVPISNHLYFYWYRQILGQKVEFLVSFYNNEISEKSEIFDDQFSVERPDGSNFTLKIRSTKLEDSAMYFCASRVPLAGETQYFGPGTRLLVL.

This clonotype was seen ten or more times. The V gene is TRBV7-9, the J gene TRBJ1-1; D may be TRBD1 (5 bases). Germline CDR1 reads SEHNR; CDR2 reads FQNEAQ (reference sequence). V shed 6 bases and J shed 4 bases, with 15 bases lying between them. CDR3 length: 14 amino acids. In nucleotides, the CDR3 is TGTGCCAGCAGGGCCGGTGGTGGGGGCACTGAAGCTTTCTTT. It translates to CASRAGGGGTEAFF. Full variable domain (remainder filled in from reference TRBV7-9 and TRBJ1-1): DTGVSQNPRHKITKRGQNVTFRCDPISEHNRLYWYRQTLGQGPEFLTYFQNEAQLEKSRLLSDRFSAERPKGSFSTLEIQRTEQGDSAMYLCASRAGGGGTEAFFGQGTRLTVV.